This T cell receptor beta chain was sequenced during a study of shared clonotypes between healthy human individuals. General study points: Exclusively blood specimens were collected; tissue repertoires likely differ.

Turning to this clone: The antigen remains undetermined.

The table came from immunoSEQ multiplex PCR; TCRdb's copy has only in-frame clones and leaves some out. This sample yields approximately 720,000 clones, of which under 95% are seen a single time; roughly 24% belongs to the top ten. CD8 cells classed as naive were CD45RO-negative and positively selected for CCR7, excluding terminally differentiated effector memory CD45RA+ cells. The sample comprised naive CD8+ T cells sorted from blood. This TCR came from a man under 40 in good health.

The CDR3 protein is CASSFSPGDTEAFF. For the CDR3, the DNA is TGTGCCAGCAGCTTTTCCCCGGGGGACACTGAAGCTTTCTTT. The genes are TRBV11-2 and TRBJ1-1; tentative D call: TRBD1 (5 bases). Trimming took off 3 bases at V and 3 bases at J, with 11 bases between the two ends. This CDR3 has 14 residues. Looked up from germline, CDR1 is SGHAT and CDR2 is FQNNGV.